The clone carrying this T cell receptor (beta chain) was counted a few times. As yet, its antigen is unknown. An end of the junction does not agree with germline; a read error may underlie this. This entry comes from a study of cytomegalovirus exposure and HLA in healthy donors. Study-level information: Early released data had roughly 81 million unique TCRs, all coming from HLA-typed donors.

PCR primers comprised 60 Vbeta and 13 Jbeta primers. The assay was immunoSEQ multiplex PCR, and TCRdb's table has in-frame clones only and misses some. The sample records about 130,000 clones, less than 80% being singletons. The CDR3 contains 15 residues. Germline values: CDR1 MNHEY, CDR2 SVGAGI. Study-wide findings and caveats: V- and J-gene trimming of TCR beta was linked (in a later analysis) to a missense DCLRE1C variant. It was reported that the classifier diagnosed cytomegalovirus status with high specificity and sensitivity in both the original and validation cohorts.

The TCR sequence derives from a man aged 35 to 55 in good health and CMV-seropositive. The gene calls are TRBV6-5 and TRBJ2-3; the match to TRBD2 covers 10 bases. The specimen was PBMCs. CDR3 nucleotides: TGTGCCAGCAGTGACTCCAGCGGGAGGGCAGATACGCAGTATTTT. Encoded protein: CASSDSSGRADTQYF.